The T cell receptor beta chain described here comes from a study of blood T cell repertoires in COVID-19. Background on the study: The United States, Italy and Spain provided the acute and convalescent COVID-19 samples.

Some clones are missing from TCRdb's copy, which holds only in-frame ones; the method was immunoSEQ multiplex PCR. The data show some 300,000 clones, roughly 90% seen once. Germline loops: CDR1 SEHNR, CDR2 FQNEAQ (reference sequence). The ends were cut back, 5 bases at V and 5 bases at J, with 10 bases in the middle. The CDR3 totals 13 residues. Cohort allocation depended upon clinical history that participants reported. Sequences were obtained from PBMCs or T cells enriched from blood (not recorded which). The chain has TRBV7-9 and TRBJ1-5; D might be TRBD1 (6 bases). This TCR was recovered from a woman between 25 and 40 years old who had been exposed to COVID-19. The CDR3 here is CASSEDRYQPQHF. The CDR3 bases are TGTGCCAGCAGCGAGGACAGATATCAGCCCCAGCATTTT.